The clone carrying this T cell receptor beta chain was seen many times. Its antigen remains unknown. The germline gives CDR1 GTSNPN, CDR2 SVGIG (reference sequence). The CDR3 runs to 13 residues. Deletions cut 4 bases from V and 9 bases from J, with 18 bases between. The sample is drawn from a study of response to subunit inactivated influenza vaccine. Study-level results: Authors proposed each seasonal influenza vaccination draws in few new T cells.

TCRdb redid the calling of the RT-PCR reads with MiXCR, one entry per CDR3 protein. The sample includes more than 700,000 distinct CDR3 sequences, around 20% of them seen just once. This receptor was identified in a man aged 50-60 years who received an inactivated influenza vaccine. The material was PBMCs from blood, obtained around 5 days after vaccination. The chain couples TRBV30 to TRBJ1-2, with D perhaps matching TRBD1 (5 bases). This chain's CDR3 is CAWKNRQAGSYTF. The CDR3 DNA follows: TGTGCCTGGAAGAACAGGCAGGCCGGCAGCTACACCTTC. The full variable domain, rest sourced from reference TRBV30 and TRBJ1-2, is SQTIHQWPATLVQPVGSPLSLECTVEGTSNPNLYWYRQAAGRGLQLLFYSVGIGQISSEVPQNLSASRPQDRQFILSSKKLLLSDSGFYLCAWKNRQAGSYTFGSGTRLTVV.